This T cell receptor beta chain was sequenced in a study of lymphopenia after photon versus proton radiotherapy. Data came from immunoSEQ multiplex PCR; TCRdb stores just in-frame clones and leaves some out. The sample lists about 70,000 clones, around 87% seen once, with 11% in the top ten. The CDR3 runs to 12 residues. Trimming shortened V by 4 bases and J by 4 bases, and 7 bases separated the two germline ends. The germline V gene encodes CDR1 LGHNT and CDR2 FRNRAP. General study points: After the lymphocyte nadir, photon-treated repertoires showed oligoclonal expansion, especially of CD8+ Temra cells. Larger post-nadir TCR diversity loss correlated inversely with survival in deceased patients. Photon-treated patients lost naive T cells and TCR diversity; proton-treated stayed stable.

This clone has just one count. Its antigen is not identified. This TCR derives from an elderly man with esophageal cancer. The specimen comprised peripheral blood, sampled from a patient treated with proton-based radiotherapy. The V gene is TRBV12-5, the J gene TRBJ2-5; D not resolved. CDR3 DNA: TGTGCTAGTGGTTCTTGGGGAGAGACCCAGTACTTC. Protein sequence: CASGSWGETQYF.